A single sample gave rise to the 26 T cell receptor beta chains below, sequenced in a study of blood T cell repertoires in COVID-19. Using immunoSEQ multiplex PCR, the repertoire was profiled, and TCRdb retains in-frame clones only, with some absent. The table lists about 210,000 clones, roughly 86% of them singletons, with around 12% in the top ten. The sequencing sample was made of peripheral blood. The source is a woman aged 40 to 50 with acute or convalescent COVID-19.

J is TRBJ2-7 and V is TRBV14; 7 bases are a match to TRBD1. The CDR3 has 14 residues. In germline, CDR1 is SGHDN, CDR2 FVKESK. V dropped 4 bases and J dropped 2; count of bases not matched to a gene: 5. The DNA of the CDR3 is TGTGCCAGCAGCCTTACAGGGGCCACCTACGAGCAGTACTTC. This codes for CASSLTGATYEQYF.

J is TRBJ1-2 and V is TRBV7-8, with TRBD1 as a possible D gene (5 bases). This CDR3 is built from 14 residues. Germline V gives CDR1 SGHVS, CDR2 FQNEAQ. Trimming removed 5 bases from V and 8 bases from J, with 18 bases in between. CDR3 sequence: CASSDETDSPGYTF. The CDR3 DNA reads TGTGCCAGCAGCGACGAGACCGACAGTCCCGGCTACACCTTC.

The chain is built from TRBV11-2 and TRBJ2-7, with TRBD2 identical over 14 bases. The CDR3 extends over 17 amino acids. Trimming cost V 6 bases and J 4 bases; bases outside gene matches: 11. Per germline, CDR1 SGHAT and CDR2 FQNNGV. Written as DNA, the CDR3 is TGTGCCAGCAGAAAACCGGGACTAGCGGGAGTGCGGTACGAGCAGTACTTC. This translates into CASRKPGLAGVRYEQYF.

This chain joins TRBV24-1 and TRBJ1-2, with D perhaps TRBD1 (5 bases). V was cut by 3 bases and J by 7 bases, with 14 bases left in between. CDR1 is KGHDR and CDR2 is SFDVKD in the germline V gene. The CDR3 is 14 amino acids. The CDR3: CATSDTTGPSGYTF. The CDR3 DNA sequence: TGTGCCACCAGTGATACCACAGGTCCTAGTGGCTACACCTTC.

The rearrangement joins TRBV24-1 to TRBJ2-7, with D perhaps matching TRBD1 (5 bases). The ends were cut back, 4 bases at V and 2 bases at J, with 8 bases in the middle. The length of the CDR3 is 13 residues. The germline CDR1 and CDR2 sequences are KGHDR and SFDVKD. The CDR3 protein is CATSEGRAYEQYF. The CDR3 bases are TGTGCCACCAGTGAGGGCAGGGCCTACGAGCAGTACTTC.

The rearrangement links TRBV11-2 to TRBJ1-6, with D maybe TRBD1 (5 bases). The ends were cut back, 3 bases at V and 14 bases at J, with 14 bases in the middle. Germline assignment: CDR1 SGHAT and CDR2 FQNNGV. This CDR3 has 13 residues. The CDR3 DNA sequence: TGTGCCAGCAGCTTCCCCGGGGGGGTGGCCCTCCACTTT. It specifies CASSFPGGVALHF.

The chain links TRBV7-3 to TRBJ2-2; no firm D call. CDR1 is SGHTA and CDR2 is FQGTGA in the germline V gene. CDR3 size: 15 residues. The V end lost 5 bases, the J end lost 4 bases, and 14 bases lay between the germline ends. The CDR3 loop is CASSLMAPGTGELFF. The CDR3 DNA reads as TGTGCCAGCAGCCTGATGGCTCCGGGCACCGGGGAGCTGTTTTTT.

V is TRBV12-5 and J is TRBJ2-6, with D possibly being TRBD2 (5 bases). The CDR3 sequence is 16 residues long. The germline V and J ends were trimmed by 3 bases and 2 bases, with 11 bases remaining between them. The germline V gene encodes CDR1 LGHNT and CDR2 FRNRAP. In DNA, the CDR3 is TGTGCTAGTGGTTTTGCTACGGGGACTGGGGCCAACGTCCTGACTTTC. It specifies CASGFATGTGANVLTF.

The sample holds one count of this clone. The rearrangement joins TRBV24-1 to TRBJ1-5; 7 nucleotides align to TRBD1. V dropped 3 bases and J dropped 7; count of bases not matched to a gene: 11. The CDR3 consists of 16 residues. From germline, CDR1 is KGHDR and CDR2 SFDVKD. The CDR3 region is CATSDAREGADQPQHF. CDR3 DNA sequence: TGTGCCACCAGTGATGCACGCGAGGGGGCGGACCAGCCCCAGCATTTT.

The chain joins TRBV11-2 to TRBJ2-3; TRBD2 matches at 13 bases. The CDR3 consists of 15 residues. Trimming removed 3 bases from V and 9 bases from J; junction bases left unmatched: 6. Looked up from germline, CDR1 is SGHAT and CDR2 is FQNNGV. CDR3 nucleotides: TGTGCCAGCAGCTTCGAACTAGCGGGGGGGAGCACGCAGTATTTT. Protein sequence: CASSFELAGGSTQYF.

In its sample, this clone was seen once. The chain carries TRBV24-1 and TRBJ2-7, with D unclear. V was cut by 4 bases and J by 6 bases, with 15 bases left in between. CDR1 KGHDR and CDR2 SFDVKD come from the germline V gene. There are 14 residues in the CDR3. The CDR3 bases are TGTGCCACCAGTGAGACGGGTCAGATGGGCGAGCAGTACTTC. Its translation: CATSETGQMGEQYF.

The CDR3 region is CASTSILGTRNSPLHF. The DNA for the CDR3 is TGTGCCAGTACTTCTATTCTGGGGACACGGAATTCACCCCTCCACTTT. This chain joins TRBV19 and TRBJ1-6, with TRBD1 as a possible D gene (6 bases). V lost 7 bases and J lost 7, with 20 bases in between. Germline V lookup: CDR1 LNHDA, CDR2 SQIVND (reference sequence). This CDR3 comprises 16 residues.

The V gene is TRBV11-2, the J gene TRBJ2-7, with 7 nucleotides matching TRBD2. CDR3 length: 15 amino acids. Germline values: CDR1 SGHAT, CDR2 FQNNGV. The V gene end was trimmed by 5 bases and the J gene end by 3 bases; junction bases not matched to a gene: 10. The DNA for the CDR3 is TGTGCCAGCAGCCCAAGGGACTACCGTATCTACGAGCAGTACTTC. It codes for CASSPRDYRIYEQYF.

This clone was counted only a few times. The rearrangement uses TRBV19 and TRBJ1-5; possible D gene TRBD1, 5 bases. The CDR3 is 13 residues long. V was cut by 1 base and J by 7 bases, with 8 bases left in between. Germline assignment: CDR1 LNHDA and CDR2 SQIVND (reference sequence). CDR3 sequence: CASSIAQGQPQHF. The CDR3 nucleotides read TGTGCCAGTAGTATAGCTCAGGGCCAGCCCCAGCATTTT.

V gene TRBV9 combines with J gene TRBJ2-7, with TRBD1 matching 12 bases. The J segment lost 4 bases and the V segment lost 0 bases, leaving 8 bases of the junction unmatched. The CDR3 spans 17 residues. From germline, CDR1 is SGDLS and CDR2 YYNGEE. The CDR3 nucleotides are TGTGCCAGCAGCGTAGACCCGGGACAGGGGGCGGTATACGAGCAGTACTTC. As protein: CASSVDPGQGAVYEQYF. Combining the CDR3 with reference TRBV9 and TRBJ2-7 gives the whole variable domain DSGVTQTPKHLITATGQRVTLRCSPRSGDLSVYWYQQSLDQGLQFLIQYYNGEERAKGNILERFSAQQFPDLHSELNLSSLELGDSALYFCASSVDPGQGAVYEQYFGPGTRLTVT.

In regard to this clone: A read error may be the cause here, since a much bigger clone is one base away. The V gene is TRBV7-6, the J gene TRBJ1-2; TRBD1 aligns across 11 bases. CDR1 is SGHVS and CDR2 is FNYEAQ in the germline V gene. The CDR3 runs to 18 residues. CDR3: CASSLGGQGARVFNGYIF. CDR3 DNA: TGTGCCAGCAGCTTAGGCGGACAGGGGGCGCGTGTATTCAATGGCTACATCTTC.

The rearrangement links TRBV2 to TRBJ2-7; a weak D match, TRBD2 (5 bases). The germline V gene encodes CDR1 SNHLY and CDR2 FYNNEI. With 8 bases removed from V and 3 bases from J, the gap between germline ends came to 17 bases. The CDR3 is 14 amino acids. The DNA for the CDR3 is TGTGCCAGCCGCAGAGGATCGGGAATCTACGAGCAGTACTTC. As protein: CASRRGSGIYEQYF.

The chain is built from TRBV5-5 and TRBJ1-2, with D unclear. The V end was cut by 2 bases, the J end by 3 bases, with 5 bases between. This CDR3 has 12 amino acids. Germline values: CDR1 SGHKS, CDR2 YYEKEE (reference sequence). CDR3: CASSLTDYGYTF. In DNA, the CDR3 is TGTGCCAGCAGCTTAACGGACTATGGCTACACCTTC.

J is TRBJ1-6 and V is TRBV19; maybe TRBD1 (6 bases). The germline V and J ends were trimmed by 9 bases and 6 bases, with 12 bases remaining between them. The CDR3 is made up of 13 amino acids. From germline, CDR1 is LNHDA and CDR2 SQIVND (reference sequence). CDR3 nucleotide sequence: TGTGCCAGCGGGGGGCAGGGTAATTCACCCCTCCACTTT. It translates to CASGGQGNSPLHF.

The CDR3 sequence is CASSSTGRNTEAFF. For the CDR3, the DNA is TGCGCCAGCAGCTCTACAGGGCGCAACACTGAAGCTTTCTTT. The chain recombines TRBV5-1 with TRBJ1-1; a possible D gene is TRBD1 (6 bases). V was pared by 3 bases and J by 2 bases, with 11 bases between. Germline CDR1 SGHRS, CDR2 YFSETQ. The CDR3 has 14 residues.

The CDR3 region is CATSDLETTGVNGNEQFF. CDR3 nucleotides: TGTGCCACCAGTGATTTGGAGACCACAGGGGTAAATGGAAATGAGCAGTTCTTC. The V call is TRBV24-1, the J call TRBJ2-1, with TRBD1 identical over 7 bases. The CDR3 runs to 18 residues. Trimming removed 0 bases from V and 7 bases from J; junction bases left unmatched: 14. CDR1 and CDR2 (germline): KGHDR, SFDVKD.

The rearrangement links TRBV4-1 to TRBJ2-1; 10 nucleotides match TRBD2. The CDR3 runs 14 residues. Germline assignment: CDR1 MGHRA and CDR2 YSYEKL. Unmatched junction bases numbered 2, after V lost 6 bases and J lost 3 bases. This CDR3 reads CASSIAGGYNEQFF. In DNA form, the CDR3 reads TGCGCCAGCAGTATAGCGGGAGGCTACAATGAGCAGTTCTTC.

CDR3 region: CASRTSGNNEQFF. DNA for the CDR3: TGTGCCAGCAGGACTAGCGGTAACAATGAGCAGTTCTTC. The chain uses TRBV11-3 and TRBJ2-1; 9 bases fit TRBD2. Trimming took 6 bases from V and 5 from J; bases not matched to a gene: 2. The CDR3 runs to 13 residues. Germline CDR1 SGHNT, CDR2 YENEEA.

The chain joins TRBV10-3 to TRBJ1-4, with D tentatively TRBD1 (6 bases). Deletions cut 11 bases from V and 6 bases from J, with 19 bases between. This CDR3 is 14 amino acids long. The V gene's germline CDR1 is ENHRY and CDR2 SYGVKD. CDR3 DNA: TGTGCCGCAGGGACTACAGGGTTCGATGAAAAACTGTTTTTT. Protein sequence: CAAGTTGFDEKLFF.

This chain uses TRBV2 with TRBJ1-2; possible D gene TRBD1, 5 bases. The CDR3 totals 14 residues. Germline-derived CDR1 and CDR2 are SNHLY and FYNNEI. With 3 bases removed from V and 2 bases from J, the gap between germline ends came to 10 bases. The CDR3 bases are TGTGCCAGCAGTGATAGGGCAGGGAACTATGGCTACACCTTC. Translating gives CASSDRAGNYGYTF.

This clone has only one observation. The chain recombines TRBV14 with TRBJ2-3; D is undetermined. Germline V CDR1 and CDR2: SGHDN, FVKESK. The CDR3 loop spans 15 amino acids. Trimming left V 0 bases short and J 4 bases short, with 11 bases between. CDR3 sequence: CASSQDPLVADTQYF. DNA for the CDR3: TGTGCCAGCAGCCAAGATCCCCTAGTAGCAGATACGCAGTATTTT.